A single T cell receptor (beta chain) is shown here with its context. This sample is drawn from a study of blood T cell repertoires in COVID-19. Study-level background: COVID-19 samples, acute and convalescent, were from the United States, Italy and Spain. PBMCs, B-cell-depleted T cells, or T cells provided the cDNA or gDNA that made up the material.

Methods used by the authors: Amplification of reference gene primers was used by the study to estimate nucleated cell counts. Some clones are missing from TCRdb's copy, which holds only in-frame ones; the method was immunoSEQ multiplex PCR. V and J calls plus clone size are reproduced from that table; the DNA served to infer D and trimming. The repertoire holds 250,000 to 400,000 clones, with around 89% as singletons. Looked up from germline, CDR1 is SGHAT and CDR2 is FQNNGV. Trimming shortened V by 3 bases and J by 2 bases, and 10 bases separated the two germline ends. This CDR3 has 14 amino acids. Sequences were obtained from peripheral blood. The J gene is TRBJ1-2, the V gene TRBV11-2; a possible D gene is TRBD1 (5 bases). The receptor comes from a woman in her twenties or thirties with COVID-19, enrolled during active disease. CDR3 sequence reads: CASSFSGMNYGYTF. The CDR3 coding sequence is TGTGCCAGCAGCTTCTCAGGGATGAACTATGGCTACACCTTC.